The entry below describes one T cell receptor (beta chain). The antigen remains undetermined. The sample comes from a study of beta chain features in type 1 diabetes. Germline assignment: CDR1 MDHEN and CDR2 SYDVKM. This CDR3 is built from 15 residues. Trimming cost V 2 bases and J 7 bases, with 17 bases left between them. Study outcomes and limitations: Shorter TCRB CDR3s, moderately but significantly so, marked every one of the four CD4+ subsets in Type 1 diabetes patients.

Sequencing targeted expressed TCRB transcripts, as all isolated RNA had been reverse transcribed. Sequencing was performed with immunoSEQ multiplex PCR; in TCRdb, only in-frame clones are kept and a portion is missing. This table has about 370,000 clones, around 15% appearing once. The receptor comes from a woman under 30 in good health. The sequenced sample consisted of naive CD4+ T cells from blood. V usage is TRBV28 and J usage is TRBJ2-5, with TRBD1 as a possible D gene (6 bases). CDR3 in DNA: TGTGCCAGCAGTTTAGGGACAAGAGGATTTGTGACCCAGTACTTC. Protein product: CASSLGTRGFVTQYF.